This T cell receptor beta chain originates from a study of blood T cells in healthy people across ages. Findings of the study overall: It was held that diversity estimates obtained from one million T cells represented underestimates. Not knowing donor CMV status may have confounded expanded clonotype changes.

Next came a second PCR, run for about 7 to 12 cycles, which used a sample-barcoded 5' primer along with a J-beta primer mix. MiXCR was run by TCRdb on the 5' RACE reads, yielding one entry per CDR3 protein. Of 700,000 to 900,000 distinct CDR3 sequences in the sample, roughly 24% were seen once. This clonotype was detected a few times. Its specificity is not known. This CDR3 has 13 residues. The ends were cut back, 2 bases at V and 7 bases at J, with 8 bases in the middle. Germline-derived CDR1 and CDR2 are KGHDR and SFDVKD. The sample also formed part of further work on T cells of mothers and their children. That publication notes: The second PCR's M1S primer added sample barcodes and 2-4 random nucleotides. Overlap in related mother-child pairs always slightly exceeded unrelated pairs, never significantly.

The chain links TRBV24-1 to TRBJ2-1; maybe TRBD2 (6 bases). The sample consisted of blood. The source is a boy younger than 18 in good health. The CDR3 DNA reads TGTGCCACCAGTGATTGGGGGGATAATGAGCAGTTCTTC. Translated, it gives CATSDWGDNEQFF.